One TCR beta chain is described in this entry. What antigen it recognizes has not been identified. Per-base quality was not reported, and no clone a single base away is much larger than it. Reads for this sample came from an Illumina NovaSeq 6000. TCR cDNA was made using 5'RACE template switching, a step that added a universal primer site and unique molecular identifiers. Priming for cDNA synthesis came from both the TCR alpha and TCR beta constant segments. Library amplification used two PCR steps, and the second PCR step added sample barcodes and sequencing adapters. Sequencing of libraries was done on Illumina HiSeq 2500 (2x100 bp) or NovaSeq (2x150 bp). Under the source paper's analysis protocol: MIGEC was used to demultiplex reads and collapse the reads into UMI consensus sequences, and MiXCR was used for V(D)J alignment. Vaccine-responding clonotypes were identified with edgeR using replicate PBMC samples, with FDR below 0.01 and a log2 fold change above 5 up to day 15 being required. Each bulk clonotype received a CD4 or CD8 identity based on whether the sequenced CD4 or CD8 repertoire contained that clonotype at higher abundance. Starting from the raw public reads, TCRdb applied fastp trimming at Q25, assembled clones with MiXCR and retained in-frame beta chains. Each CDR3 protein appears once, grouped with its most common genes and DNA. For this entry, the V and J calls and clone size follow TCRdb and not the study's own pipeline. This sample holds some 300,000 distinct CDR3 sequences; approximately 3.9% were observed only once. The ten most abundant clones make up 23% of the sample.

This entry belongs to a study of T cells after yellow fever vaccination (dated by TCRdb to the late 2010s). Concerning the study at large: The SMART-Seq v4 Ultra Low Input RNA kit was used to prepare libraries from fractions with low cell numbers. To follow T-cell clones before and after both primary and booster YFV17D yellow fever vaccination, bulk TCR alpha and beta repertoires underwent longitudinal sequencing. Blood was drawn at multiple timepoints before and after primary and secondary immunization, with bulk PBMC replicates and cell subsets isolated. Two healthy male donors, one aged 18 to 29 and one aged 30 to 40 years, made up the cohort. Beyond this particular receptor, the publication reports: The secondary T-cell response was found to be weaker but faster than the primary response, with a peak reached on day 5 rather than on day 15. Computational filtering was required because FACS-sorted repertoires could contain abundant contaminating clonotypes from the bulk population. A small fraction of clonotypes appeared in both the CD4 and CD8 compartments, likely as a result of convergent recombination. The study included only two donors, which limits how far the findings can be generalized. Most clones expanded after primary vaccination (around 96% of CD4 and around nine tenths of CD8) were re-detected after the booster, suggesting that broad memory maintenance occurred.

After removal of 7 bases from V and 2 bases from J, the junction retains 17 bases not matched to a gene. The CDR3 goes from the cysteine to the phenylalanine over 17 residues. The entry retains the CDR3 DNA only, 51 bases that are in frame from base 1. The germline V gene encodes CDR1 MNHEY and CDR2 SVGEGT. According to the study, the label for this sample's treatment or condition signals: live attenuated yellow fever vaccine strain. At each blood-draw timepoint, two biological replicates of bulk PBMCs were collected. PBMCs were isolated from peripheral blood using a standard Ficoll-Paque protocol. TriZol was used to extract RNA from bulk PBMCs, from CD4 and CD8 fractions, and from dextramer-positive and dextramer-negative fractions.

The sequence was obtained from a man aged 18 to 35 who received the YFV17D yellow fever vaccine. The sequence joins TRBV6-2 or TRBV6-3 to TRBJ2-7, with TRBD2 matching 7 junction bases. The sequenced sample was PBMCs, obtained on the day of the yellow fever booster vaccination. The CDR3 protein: CASKLGPFERGPYEQYF. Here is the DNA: TGTGCCAGCAAGCTGGGACCTTTTGAGCGGGGACCCTACGAGCAGTACTTC.